Presented here are 29 T cell receptor beta chains from one specimen sequenced in a study of circulating tumor DNA in untreated peripheral T-cell lymphoma. Only in-frame clones appear in the TCRdb table, and some are missing; sequencing was by immunoSEQ multiplex PCR. The sample records around 490 clones, approximately 78% being singletons. Material: cell-free DNA from blood serum. These receptors originate from a human donor with peripheral T-cell lymphoma.

The chain has TRBV4-1 and TRBJ2-5, with 8 nucleotides matching TRBD1. The V and J ends lost 0 bases and 1 base, in that order; junction bases with no gene match: 4. CDR1 is MGHRA and CDR2 is YSYEKL in the germline V gene. This CDR3 region has 16 residues. CDR3 region: CASSQELQGVQETQYF. Written as DNA, the CDR3 is TGCGCCAGCAGCCAAGAGTTACAGGGGGTCCAAGAGACCCAGTACTTC.

The V gene is TRBV5-1, the J gene TRBJ2-7, with D perhaps being TRBD1 or TRBD2 (5 bases each). The V end was cut by 4 bases, the J end by 1 base, with 18 bases between. Germline loops: CDR1 SGHRS, CDR2 YFSETQ. The CDR3 has 16 amino acids. The CDR3 sequence is CASSPGTRQTSYEQYF. CDR3 sequence (DNA): TGCGCCAGCAGCCCGGGGACCCGCCAGACGTCCTACGAGCAGTACTTC. Filled out from reference TRBV5-1 and TRBJ2-7, the complete variable domain reads KAGVTQTPRYLIKTRGQQVTLSCSPISGHRSVSWYQQTPGQGLQFLFEYFSETQRNKGNFPGRFSGRQFSNSRSEMNVSTLELGDSALYLCASSPGTRQTSYEQYFGPGTRLTVT.

The chain couples TRBV14 to TRBJ2-1; possibly TRBD2 for D (5 bases). Germline loops: CDR1 SGHDN, CDR2 FVKESK. V was cut by 4 bases and J by 6 bases, with 16 bases left in between. CDR3 length equals 15 residues. The CDR3 region has the DNA TGTGCCAGCAGCCGACCGGGCGCGGGCACCAATGAGCAGTTCTTC. It yields the protein CASSRPGAGTNEQFF.

The gene calls are TRBV5-8 and TRBJ2-7; D might be TRBD2 (6 bases). From germline, CDR1 is SGHTS and CDR2 YDEGEE. This CDR3 is built from 15 residues. The germline V and J ends were trimmed by 2 bases and 0 bases, with 12 bases remaining between them. The CDR3 nucleotides are TGTGCCAGCAGCTTCGGGACTTGGAGCTCCTACGAGCAGTACTTC. Protein: CASSFGTWSSYEQYF.

This chain joins TRBV4-1 and TRBJ2-3; TRBD2 aligns across 13 bases. V gave up 3 bases and J gave up 5 bases; unmatched junction bases: 8. The CDR3 extends over 17 amino acids. Looked up from germline, CDR1 is MGHRA and CDR2 is YSYEKL. The CDR3 sequence: CASSQVLAGGPGDTQYF. The CDR3 region has the DNA TGCGCCAGCAGCCAGGTACTAGCGGGGGGGCCGGGAGATACGCAGTATTTT.

The chain employs TRBV25-1 and TRBJ2-5; D assignment may be TRBD1 or TRBD2 (5 bases each). Trimming left V 3 bases short and J 1 base short, with 9 bases between. The germline V gene has CDR1 MGHDK and CDR2 SYGVNS. This CDR3 contains 14 residues. The CDR3 here is CASSEGRPQETQYF. CDR3 DNA sequence: TGTGCCAGCAGTGAGGGACGGCCCCAAGAGACCCAGTACTTC.

The chain is built from TRBV23-1 and TRBJ2-2; D gene unclear. TRBV23-1 is annotated as an ORF whose role is uncertain. The germline V and J ends were trimmed by 0 bases and 8 bases, with 4 bases remaining between them. This CDR3 spans 12 amino acids. CDR3 nucleotides: TGCGCCAGCAGTCAATCCCCAGGGGAGCTGTTTTTT. It translates to CASSQSPGELFF.

V and J are TRBV19 and TRBJ2-1; 7 nucleotides agree with TRBD1. CDR3 length: 16 residues. Unmatched junction bases numbered 10, after V lost 3 bases and J lost 5 bases. Germline V CDR1 and CDR2: LNHDA, SQIVND (reference sequence). The CDR3 region is CASSMGQSFSNNEQFF. CDR3 DNA: TGTGCCAGTAGTATGGGACAGAGTTTTTCGAACAATGAGCAGTTCTTC.

The chain couples TRBV4-1 to TRBJ1-5, with 7 bases matching TRBD1. The junction had 10 bases not matched to a gene; V was cut back by 1 base and J by 4 bases. The CDR3 contains 17 residues. Germline V CDR1 and CDR2: MGHRA, YSYEKL. CDR3 loop: CASSQGTGEKGNQPQHF. In nucleotides, the CDR3 is TGCGCCAGCAGCCAAGGTACAGGGGAGAAAGGAAATCAGCCCCAGCATTTT.

Of note for this clone: At one of its ends the junction is not consistent with the germline gene, which may arise from a read error. V and J are TRBV2 and TRBJ2-5; 9 bases are a match to TRBD1. The germline V gene has CDR1 SNHLY and CDR2 FYNNEI. This CDR3 has 15 amino acids. The CDR3 DNA reads TGTGCCAGCAGGGAGACAGGGGGGTCGTCAGAGGCCCAGTACTTC. This sequence encodes CASRETGGSSEAQYF.

This clone was found a few times. This chain connects TRBV30 to TRBJ2-7; the match to TRBD2 covers 14 bases. Germline V CDR1 and CDR2: GTSNPN, SVGIG (reference sequence). The CDR3 runs to 15 residues. J was trimmed by 2 bases and V by 0 bases; bases with no gene match: 0. The CDR3: CAWSVGLAGAYEQYF. CDR3 coding DNA: TGTGCCTGGAGTGTGGGACTAGCGGGAGCCTACGAGCAGTACTTC.

The CDR3 reads CASSQHTGTDEQFF. Here the CDR3 DNA reads TGTGCCAGCAGCCAACACACGGGGACCGATGAGCAGTTCTTC. The V gene is TRBV11-2, the J gene TRBJ2-1; possibly TRBD1 or TRBD2 for D (5 bases each). Trimming took off 5 bases at V and 8 bases at J, with 16 bases between the two ends. CDR3 length: 14 amino acids. Germline V gives CDR1 SGHAT, CDR2 FQNNGV.

The CDR3 sequence is CASSPPTPHEQYF. CDR3 sequence (DNA): TGTGCCAGCAGTCCCCCCACACCCCACGAGCAGTACTTC. The chain uses TRBV27 and TRBJ2-7; D is unclear. V gave up 5 bases and J gave up 5 bases, with 13 bases separating them. CDR3 length: 13 residues. Per germline, CDR1 MNHEY and CDR2 SMNVEV (reference sequence).

This rearrangement joins TRBV6-6 to TRBJ2-1, with 13 bases matching TRBD2. Germline assignment: CDR1 MNHNY and CDR2 SVGAGI (reference sequence). The CDR3 extends over 15 amino acids. Losses at the gene ends were 6 bases for V and 5 bases for J; bases not matched to a gene: 4. CDR3 coding DNA: TGTGCCAGCAGCACCGGACTAGCGGGAGACAATGAGCAGTTCTTC. Translating gives CASSTGLAGDNEQFF.

This chain's CDR3 is CASRPGRDRSVYNEQFF. CDR3 in DNA: TGTGCCAGTCGCCCGGGCCGGGACAGGTCCGTCTACAATGAGCAGTTCTTC. The chain joins TRBV19 to TRBJ2-1; TRBD1 agrees at 8 bases. Trimming at V came to 8 bases and at J to 3 bases, leaving 15 bases not matched to a gene. This CDR3 region has 17 residues. In germline, CDR1 is LNHDA, CDR2 SQIVND (reference sequence).

This chain joins TRBV30 and TRBJ2-5; D may match TRBD1 or TRBD2 (5 bases each). V was cut by 3 bases and J by 9 bases, with 17 bases left in between. Germline CDR1 reads GTSNPN; CDR2 reads SVGIG (reference sequence). The CDR3 consists of 13 residues. For the CDR3, the DNA is TGTGCCTGGAGGGGGGACCGTAAGGGGCCCCAGTACTTC. Translation: CAWRGDRKGPQYF. The whole variable domain, remainder taken from reference TRBV30 and TRBJ2-5, is SQTIHQWPATLVQPVGSPLSLECTVEGTSNPNLYWYRQAAGRGLQLLFYSVGIGQISSEVPQNLSASRPQDRQFILSSKKLLLSDSGFYLCAWRGDRKGPQYFGPGTRLLVL.

V gene TRBV30 combines with J gene TRBJ1-2, with D perhaps TRBD1 (5 bases). The CDR3 has 15 amino acids. The V end lost 2 bases, the J end lost 5 bases, and 18 bases lay between the germline ends. Germline CDR1 and CDR2: GTSNPN and SVGIG (reference sequence). The CDR3 nucleotides read TGTGCCTGGAGTCAAACGGGGGGACTTACTTATGGCTACACCTTC. Translated: CAWSQTGGLTYGYTF.

The chain carries TRBV6-1 and TRBJ2-7; the match to TRBD2 covers 9 bases. CDR1 MNHNS and CDR2 SASEGT come from the germline V gene. CDR3 length equals 13 residues. J was trimmed by 3 bases and V by 8 bases; bases with no gene match: 5. CDR3 sequence: CASAGTSYYEQYF. CDR3 sequence (DNA): TGTGCCAGCGCCGGGACTAGCTACTACGAGCAGTACTTC.

This chain uses TRBV7-9 with TRBJ2-5, with D perhaps matching TRBD2 (6 bases). The germline V gene has CDR1 SEHNR and CDR2 FQNEAQ (reference sequence). Deletions cut 4 bases from V and 4 bases from J, with 16 bases between. This CDR3 spans 15 amino acids. CDR3 sequence: CASSSSVGRRETQYF. CDR3 DNA sequence: TGTGCCAGCAGCTCGAGTGTGGGGAGGCGAGAGACCCAGTACTTC.

Regarding this clone: This likely reflects a read error, since a far larger clone is one base away. The rearrangement joins TRBV6-5 to TRBJ2-2, with a possible D match to TRBD2 (5 bases). Germline CDR1 is MNHEY and CDR2 is SVGAGI. This CDR3 contains 15 residues. In DNA, the CDR3 is TGTGCCAGCAGTTACCGGACGGAATACACCGGGGAGCTGCTTTTT. It codes for CASSYRTEYTGELLF.

This sequence joins TRBV29-1 and TRBJ2-3; D assignment may be TRBD1 or TRBD2 (5 bases each). The CDR3 loop spans 17 amino acids. Looked up from germline, CDR1 is SQVTM and CDR2 is ANQGSEA. Trimming cost V 5 bases and J 2 bases, with 23 bases left between them. The CDR3 DNA follows: TGCAGCGTTTCTAAATGGGATAGGGACCGCCTCACAGATACGCAGTATTTT. It codes for CSVSKWDRDRLTDTQYF.

The rearrangement joins TRBV27 to TRBJ1-2; no definite D call. V dropped 2 bases and J dropped 4 bases, with 17 bases sitting between them. In germline, CDR1 is MNHEY, CDR2 SMNVEV (reference sequence). CDR3 length: 16 residues. The CDR3 region is CASSLKAQPVGYGYTF. CDR3 DNA sequence: TGTGCCAGCAGTTTAAAGGCCCAACCGGTCGGCTATGGCTACACCTTC.

This chain uses TRBV6-5 with TRBJ2-5; the D is unclear. V shed 5 bases and J shed 5 bases, with 9 bases lying between them. From germline, CDR1 is MNHEY and CDR2 SVGAGI. The CDR3 covers 12 residues. CDR3 sequence (DNA): TGTGCCAGCAGTCACCAAGTCGAGACCCAGTACTTC. Translation gives CASSHQVETQYF.

The chain employs TRBV12-5 and TRBJ1-6; D gene uncertain. Trimming stripped 0 bases from V and 6 bases from J, with 9 bases between. Per germline, CDR1 LGHNT and CDR2 FRNRAP. The length of the CDR3 is 15 residues. The CDR3 region is CASGLVISPNSPLHF. The CDR3 coding sequence is TGTGCTAGTGGTTTGGTAATTAGCCCTAATTCACCCCTCCACTTT.

The chain is built from TRBV7-8 and TRBJ2-7; 7 nucleotides align to TRBD1. CDR3 length equals 14 residues. The germline V gene has CDR1 SGHVS and CDR2 FQNEAQ. V lost 5 bases and J lost 3; bases outside the gene matches: 7. The CDR3 loop reads CASSPPGDSYEQYF. The CDR3 DNA sequence: TGTGCCAGCAGCCCACCTGGGGACAGCTACGAGCAGTACTTC.

The chain couples TRBV18 to TRBJ1-6; D not certain. CDR1 is KGHSH and CDR2 is LQKENI in the germline V gene. Deletions cut 6 bases from V and 8 bases from J, with 17 bases between. The CDR3 is 15 residues long. The CDR3 loop reads CASSSSQRVHSPLHF. In DNA, the CDR3 is TGTGCCAGCTCGTCCTCGCAAAGGGTTCATTCACCCCTCCACTTT.

V usage is TRBV29-1 and J usage is TRBJ1-2, with D uncertain. The germline V and J ends were trimmed by 1 base and 5 bases, with 8 bases remaining between them. This CDR3 is built from 12 residues. Germline values: CDR1 SQVTM, CDR2 ANQGSEA. The CDR3 DNA is TGCAGCGTTGAAGTAGGAGATTATGGCTACACCTTC. Its protein is CSVEVGDYGYTF. Full variable domain (rest looked up from reference TRBV29-1 and TRBJ1-2): SAVISQKPSRDICQRGTSLTIQCQVDSQVTMMFWYRQQPGQSLTLIATANQGSEATYESGFVIDKFPISRPNLTFSTLTVSNMSPEDSSIYLCSVEVGDYGYTFGSGTRLTVV.

The chain combines TRBV19 with TRBJ1-1, with D perhaps matching TRBD1 (5 bases). This CDR3 has 16 residues. V lost 3 bases and J lost 6, with 20 bases in between. CDR1 is LNHDA, CDR2 SQIVND, per germline (reference sequence). CDR3 DNA: TGTGCCAGTAGTATTGGAGGCCTCGGGGGGGTGGCTGAAGCTTTCTTT. This codes for CASSIGGLGGVAEAFF.

The rearrangement joins TRBV7-2 to TRBJ2-7; 11 positions match TRBD2. After removal of 5 bases from V and 0 bases from J, the junction contained 9 bases not matched to a gene. The CDR3 runs 17 residues. Germline V gene lookup returns CDR1 SGHTA and CDR2 FQGNSA. The CDR3 sequence is CASSDPLAGGNSYEQYF. The CDR3 DNA is TGTGCCAGCAGCGATCCCCTAGCGGGGGGTAACTCCTACGAGCAGTACTTC.